The rows below give T cell receptor beta chains drawn from one sample of a study of shared clonotypes between healthy human individuals. TCRdb keeps only in-frame clones here, not all; method: immunoSEQ multiplex PCR. The repertoire holds 400,000 or so clones, roughly 96% seen once, with less than 0.35% in the top ten. Sequences were obtained from memory CD8+ T cells sorted from blood. The receptors shown here come from a man aged 25 to 40 in good health. Each CDR3 is given with its conserved first and last residue. The order of the fields is clone size, CDR3 length, D gene, V gene, J gene, CDR3 protein, CDR3 DNA. D genes are given only for firm matches. Not all rows give a size; the values are once, few, many and, for expanded clones, a class.

clone_size: -; cdr3_length: 14; d_call: -; v_call: TRBV6-4; j_call: TRBJ2-1; cdr3_aa: CASSEHPGRFEQFF; cdr3_nt: TGTGCCAGCAGTGAGCATCCAGGACGCTTCGAGCAGTTCTTC
clone_size: -; cdr3_length: 14; d_call: -; v_call: TRBV18; j_call: TRBJ1-5; cdr3_aa: CASSPDGSNQPQHF; cdr3_nt: TGTGCCAGCTCACCGGACGGGTCTAATCAGCCCCAGCATTTT
clone_size: once; cdr3_length: 15; d_call: TRBD2; v_call: TRBV7-6; j_call: TRBJ2-7; cdr3_aa: CASSLASGAAYEQYF; cdr3_nt: TGTGCCAGCAGCTTGGCTAGCGGGGCCGCCTACGAGCAGTACTTC
clone_size: -; cdr3_length: 16; d_call: -; v_call: TRBV6-5; j_call: TRBJ2-6; cdr3_aa: CASSSPRNSGANVLTF; cdr3_nt: TGTGCCAGCAGTTCCCCACGTAACTCTGGGGCCAACGTCCTGACTTTC
clone_size: -; cdr3_length: 17; d_call: TRBD2; v_call: TRBV7-9; j_call: TRBJ2-7; cdr3_aa: CASSSRPSGRLTYEQYF; cdr3_nt: TGTGCCAGCAGCTCAAGACCCAGCGGGAGATTGACCTACGAGCAGTACTTC
clone_size: once; cdr3_length: 15; d_call: -; v_call: TRBV7-9; j_call: TRBJ2-3; cdr3_aa: CASSLQILNTDTQYF; cdr3_nt: TGTGCCAGCAGCTTACAGATACTGAACACAGATACGCAGTATTTT
clone_size: -; cdr3_length: 15; d_call: -; v_call: TRBV6-6; j_call: TRBJ2-1; cdr3_aa: CASSYLGPKQNEQFF; cdr3_nt: TGTGCCAGCAGTTATTTGGGTCCTAAGCAGAATGAGCAGTTCTTC
clone_size: -; cdr3_length: 15; d_call: TRBD1; v_call: TRBV28; j_call: TRBJ1-4; cdr3_aa: CASSSYRGLNEKLFF; cdr3_nt: TGTGCCAGCAGTTCCTATAGGGGGCTTAATGAAAAACTGTTTTTT
clone_size: -; cdr3_length: 15; d_call: -; v_call: TRBV23-1; j_call: TRBJ2-7; cdr3_aa: CASAVPHPYPYEQYF; cdr3_nt: TGCGCCAGCGCCGTTCCACACCCGTATCCCTACGAGCAGTACTTC
clone_size: -; cdr3_length: 14; d_call: -; v_call: TRBV5-4; j_call: TRBJ1-6; cdr3_aa: CASSFRGYNSPLHF; cdr3_nt: TGTGCCAGCAGCTTCAGGGGTTATAATTCACCCCTCCACTTT
clone_size: -; cdr3_length: 10; d_call: -; v_call: TRBV28; j_call: TRBJ1-4; cdr3_aa: CASSNEKLFF; cdr3_nt: TGTGCCAGCAGTAATGAAAAACTGTTTTTT
clone_size: -; cdr3_length: 15; d_call: -; v_call: TRBV9; j_call: TRBJ2-1; cdr3_aa: CASSVRALHFNEQFF; cdr3_nt: TGTGCCAGCAGCGTAAGAGCCTTACATTTCAATGAGCAGTTCTTC
clone_size: once; cdr3_length: 18; d_call: TRBD1; v_call: TRBV4-2; j_call: TRBJ2-3; cdr3_aa: CASSPYDRDIHSTDTQYF; cdr3_nt: TGTGCCAGCAGCCCTTACGACAGGGACATACATAGCACAGATACGCAGTATTTT
clone_size: -; cdr3_length: 13; d_call: -; v_call: TRBV11-2; j_call: TRBJ2-7; cdr3_aa: CASRRLETYEQYF; cdr3_nt: TGTGCCAGCAGGAGATTAGAGACCTACGAGCAGTACTTC
clone_size: -; cdr3_length: 15; d_call: -; v_call: TRBV6-6; j_call: TRBJ2-2; cdr3_aa: CASSYTWIKTGELFF; cdr3_nt: TGTGCCAGCAGTTATACGTGGATCAAAACCGGGGAGCTGTTTTTT
clone_size: once; cdr3_length: 12; d_call: -; v_call: TRBV9; j_call: TRBJ2-5; cdr3_aa: CASSVNSETQYF; cdr3_nt: TGTGCCAGCAGCGTAAATAGCGAGACCCAGTACTTC
clone_size: -; cdr3_length: 15; d_call: TRBD1; v_call: TRBV11-2; j_call: TRBJ2-1; cdr3_aa: CASSFLGQGRIEQFF; cdr3_nt: TGTGCCAGCAGCTTTCTGGGACAGGGGAGGATTGAGCAGTTCTTC
clone_size: -; cdr3_length: 18; d_call: -; v_call: TRBV5-4; j_call: TRBJ2-6; cdr3_aa: CASSPGAGPSSGANVLTF; cdr3_nt: TGTGCCAGCAGCCCTGGGGCCGGGCCCTCCTCTGGGGCCAACGTCCTGACTTTC
clone_size: -; cdr3_length: 12; d_call: TRBD1; v_call: TRBV30; j_call: TRBJ1-2; cdr3_aa: CAWQQGDYGYTF; cdr3_nt: TGTGCCTGGCAACAGGGGGACTATGGCTACACCTTC
clone_size: -; cdr3_length: 14; d_call: -; v_call: TRBV6-1; j_call: TRBJ1-3; cdr3_aa: CASSQLGPGNTIYF; cdr3_nt: TGTGCCAGCAGTCAACTGGGACCTGGAAACACCATATATTTT
clone_size: -; cdr3_length: 14; d_call: -; v_call: TRBV10-3; j_call: TRBJ2-5; cdr3_aa: CAISESRGSWTQYF; cdr3_nt: TGTGCCATCAGTGAGTCCCGCGGTTCTTGGACCCAGTACTTC
clone_size: -; cdr3_length: 14; d_call: TRBD1; v_call: TRBV28; j_call: TRBJ1-2; cdr3_aa: CASSTGGGGYGYTF; cdr3_nt: TGTGCCAGCAGCACAGGGGGGGGAGGCTATGGCTACACCTTC
clone_size: -; cdr3_length: 14; d_call: -; v_call: TRBV5-1; j_call: TRBJ2-3; cdr3_aa: CASNVRQGGGTQYF; cdr3_nt: TGCGCCAGCAACGTTCGACAGGGAGGGGGTACGCAGTATTTT